Listed below are T cell receptor beta chains from one sample, sequenced in a study of cytomegalovirus exposure and HLA in healthy donors. Repertoires were generated with immunoSEQ multiplex PCR, while TCRdb's copy carries only in-frame clones and drops some. The repertoire holds about 160,000 clones, about four fifths seen once, with around 10% in the top ten. Sequenced: PBMCs. These receptors were taken from a man aged 45-65 years in good health and CMV-seropositive. The CDR3 runs from the conserved cysteine through the conserved F or W. Each record gives: J gene, V gene, clone size, D gene, CDR3 DNA, CDR3 protein. A D gene is named only where the DNA matches it firmly. The listing skips clone size in some rows; elsewhere it reads once, few, many or a size class.

TRBJ1-1	TRBV7-9	NA	NA	TGTGCCAGCAGCCAGAAAGGGGGGGCCCTAGCTTTCTTT	CASSQKGGALAFF
TRBJ2-5	TRBV5-4	NA	TRBD2	TGTGCCAGCAGCTTGAACGGGGGGGCCTTCGGGACCCAGTACTTC	CASSLNGGAFGTQYF
TRBJ2-2	TRBV5-1	few	NA	TGCGCCAGCAGCTCTGACAGGAACACCGGGGAGCTGTTTTTT	CASSSDRNTGELFF
TRBJ2-2	TRBV19	NA	NA	TGTGCCAGTAGTATAGTTCGGGGTGAGGACACCGGGGAGCTGTTTTTT	CASSIVRGEDTGELFF
TRBJ1-1	TRBV5-6	NA	NA	TGTGCCAGCAGCAACCCCCCGGGTGAAGCTTTCTTT	CASSNPPGEAFF
TRBJ2-3	TRBV28	NA	NA	TGTGCCAGCAGTTCTGGCTTTACAGATACGCAGTATTTT	CASSSGFTDTQYF
TRBJ2-2	TRBV7-9	NA	TRBD2	TGTGCCAGCAGCTTAGGTGGTGGCGGGGGGCGCCGGGAGCTGTTTTTT	CASSLGGGGGRRELFF
TRBJ2-7	TRBV7-2	NA	NA	TGTGCCAGCAGCTTTGAGGGCGGGATTGGAGGCGAGCAGTACTTC	CASSFEGGIGGEQYF
TRBJ1-4	TRBV28	few	TRBD1	TGTGCCAGCACCCTGGGACAGGATAATGAAAAACTGTTTTTT	CASTLGQDNEKLFF
TRBJ1-5	TRBV4-3	NA	NA	TGCGCCAGCAGCCCTGGACATACGAATCAGCCCCAGCATTTT	CASSPGHTNQPQHF
TRBJ1-2	TRBV4-3	NA	NA	TGCGCCAGCAGCCACACTCGGGGGGCGATGGCTGGCTACACCTTC	CASSHTRGAMAGYTF
TRBJ1-2	TRBV5-4	NA	NA	TGTGCCAGCAGCTTAGGGGGTTTCTATGGCTACACCTTC	CASSLGGFYGYTF
TRBJ2-5	TRBV5-1	NA	TRBD1	TGCGCCAGCAGGGACGGGACAGGGGGAGAGACCCAGTACTTC	CASRDGTGGETQYF
TRBJ2-1	TRBV5-1	once	NA	TGCGCCAGCAGCTTGGAAGGGGGAGGGAACAATGAGCAGTTCTTC	CASSLEGGGNNEQFF
TRBJ2-7	TRBV28	NA	TRBD2	TGTGCCAGCAGCGCCTCCGGGACTAGCAAGTACTTC	CASSASGTSKYF
TRBJ2-3	TRBV4-1	NA	TRBD1	TGCGCCAGCAGCCAAGTCTTTGGGGGACAGGCCGACACAGATACGCAGTATTTT	CASSQVFGGQADTDTQYF
TRBJ1-2	TRBV12-5	NA	NA	TGTGCTAGTGCTCAAGACGGGTATGGCTACACCTTC	CASAQDGYGYTF
TRBJ1-3	TRBV11-2	NA	NA	TGTGCCAGCAGCTTAGATTCGGGTTCCTCTGGAAACACCATATATTTT	CASSLDSGSSGNTIYF
TRBJ1-1	TRBV19	NA	NA	TGTGCCAGTAGCCTAAGGGGTGGCACTGAAGCTTTCTTT	CASSLRGGTEAFF
TRBJ2-7	TRBV18	NA	TRBD1	TGTGCCAGCTCACCAGGACAGGGGGCCGATCGCGTGCAGTACTTC	CASSPGQGADRVQYF
TRBJ2-3	TRBV15	few	TRBD1	TGTGCCACCAGCAGACCACAGACAGGGTGGACAGATACGCAGTATTTT	CATSRPQTGWTDTQYF
TRBJ1-1	TRBV6-1	NA	NA	TGTGCCAGCAGTGAAGACAGGGATACTGAAGCTTTCTTT	CASSEDRDTEAFF
TRBJ2-3	TRBV5-6	NA	NA	TGTGCCAGCAGCTCCCAAAGAGGCACAGATACGCAGTATTTT	CASSSQRGTDTQYF